The 10 T cell receptor beta chains listed next were all sequenced from one sample in a study of Ad26.COV2.S vaccination and SARS-CoV-2 variants. Treatment: roughly 19 received Ad26.COV2.S at low or high dose, single or two shots; several received placebo; per-sample allocation not given. The investigators took samples on day 63 after the first vaccine or placebo injection. Sequenced by immunoSEQ multiplex PCR; TCRdb stores in-frame clones only, minus some. The table shows fewer than 300,000 clones, with about 89% occurring only once. Source: peripheral blood, taken in a trial of Ad26.COV2.S vaccine versus placebo. Receptor source: a person aged 18-60 years who received the Ad26.COV2.S COVID-19 vaccine or a placebo.

This chain links TRBV10-3 with TRBJ1-1; D is unclear. Trimming cost V 6 bases and J 2 bases, with 13 bases left between them. Per the germline V gene, CDR1 is ENHRY and CDR2 is SYGVKD. The CDR3 contains 14 residues. Here the CDR3 DNA reads TGTGCCATCAGACCTACAAAGTCTAACACTGAAGCTTTCTTT. This codes for CAIRPTKSNTEAFF.

The rearrangement uses TRBV5-4 and TRBJ2-5; 10 bases line up with TRBD2. This CDR3 comprises 17 residues. Germline CDR1 and CDR2: SGHNT and YYREEE (reference sequence). Trimming removed 4 bases from V and 4 bases from J; junction bases left unmatched: 13. The CDR3 here is CASSPGTSARGAETQYF. The CDR3 nucleotides read TGTGCCAGCAGCCCCGGGACTAGCGCTCGAGGGGCAGAGACCCAGTACTTC.

This rearrangement joins TRBV29-1 to TRBJ1-5; D is ambiguous. V lost 4 bases to trimming and J lost 5 bases, with 12 bases between them. The CDR3 contains 13 residues. Germline V CDR1 and CDR2: SQVTM, ANQGSEA. The CDR3 here is CSVVSGYDQPQHF. The CDR3, as DNA: TGCAGCGTTGTGTCCGGGTACGATCAGCCCCAGCATTTT.

This chain joins TRBV6-1 and TRBJ1-4, with TRBD1 identical over 7 bases. CDR3 length equals 15 residues. CDR1 MNHNS and CDR2 SASEGT come from the germline V gene. The V segment lost 2 bases and the J segment 1 base; nucleotides outside the gene matches: 1. The CDR3 region is CASSERTGTNEKLFF. CDR3 coding DNA: TGTGCCAGCAGTGAACGGACAGGAACTAATGAAAAACTGTTTTTT.

The rearrangement links TRBV5-4 to TRBJ2-3; TRBD1 aligns across 7 bases. Unmatched junction bases numbered 3, after V lost 5 bases and J lost 6 bases. The germline V gene has CDR1 SGHNT and CDR2 YYREEE (reference sequence). CDR3 size: 12 residues. The CDR3 here is CASSTGEDTQYF. CDR3 coding DNA: TGTGCCAGCAGTACAGGGGAGGATACGCAGTATTTT.

This chain connects TRBV28 to TRBJ1-3; D remains unclear. This CDR3 contains 15 residues. V lost 1 base, J lost 9 bases, and 16 bases lay in between. Germline V gene sequence: CDR1 MDHEN, CDR2 SYDVKM. The CDR3 DNA reads as TGTGCCAGCAGTTTATCGATCCCAGGCACTAGCACCATATATTTT. Translating gives CASSLSIPGTSTIYF.

The V call is TRBV7-2, the J call TRBJ1-2; TRBD1 aligns across 8 bases. The CDR3 has 15 amino acids. Germline values: CDR1 SGHTA, CDR2 FQGNSA. V gave up 5 bases and J gave up 8 bases; unmatched junction bases: 13. The CDR3 DNA reads TGTGCCAGCAGCCCACAGGGGGAGTACTTAAGGGGCTACACCTTC. Amino acids: CASSPQGEYLRGYTF.

The J gene is TRBJ2-7, the V gene TRBV5-6; TRBD1 agrees at 9 bases. CDR3 length equals 13 residues. V lost 5 bases and J lost 6; bases outside the gene matches: 6. CDR1 and CDR2 from the germline V gene are SGHDT and YYEEEE. The CDR3 sequence: CASRITGGFEQYF. The CDR3 DNA is TGTGCCAGCAGGATCACAGGGGGCTTCGAGCAGTACTTC.

The chain is built from TRBV5-1 and TRBJ1-4; maybe TRBD1 (5 bases). Per germline, CDR1 SGHRS and CDR2 YFSETQ. V lost 5 bases, J lost 4 bases, and 12 bases lay in between. CDR3 length: 14 amino acids. The CDR3 DNA reads TGCGCCAGCAGGGGGGACGGATTTAATGAAAAACTGTTTTTT. The encoded protein is CASRGDGFNEKLFF.

Here the CDR3 reads CASSLPGATLKTGELFF. The CDR3 bases are TGTGCCAGCAGCTTGCCTGGGGCAACACTAAAGACCGGGGAGCTGTTTTTT. The chain has TRBV5-4 and TRBJ2-2; tentatively, D is TRBD1 (5 bases). This CDR3 has 17 amino acids. Looked up from germline, CDR1 is SGHNT and CDR2 is YYREEE (reference sequence). Trimming removed 1 base from V and 5 bases from J, with 18 bases in between.